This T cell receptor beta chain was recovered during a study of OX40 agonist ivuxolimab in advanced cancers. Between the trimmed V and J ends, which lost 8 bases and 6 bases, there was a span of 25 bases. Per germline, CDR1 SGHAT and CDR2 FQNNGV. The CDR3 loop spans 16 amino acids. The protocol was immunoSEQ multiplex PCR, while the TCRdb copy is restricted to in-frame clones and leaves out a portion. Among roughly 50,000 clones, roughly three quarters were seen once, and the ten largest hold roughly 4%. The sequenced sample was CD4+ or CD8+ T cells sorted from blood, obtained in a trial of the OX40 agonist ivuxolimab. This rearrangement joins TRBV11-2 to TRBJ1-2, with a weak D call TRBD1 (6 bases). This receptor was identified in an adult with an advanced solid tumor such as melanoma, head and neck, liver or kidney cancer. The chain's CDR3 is CASGGEWGGRGDGYTF. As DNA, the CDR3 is TGTGCCAGCGGGGGCGAGTGGGGAGGGCGAGGGGATGGCTACACCTTC. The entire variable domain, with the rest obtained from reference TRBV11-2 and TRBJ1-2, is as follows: EAGVAQSPRYKIIEKRQSVAFWCNPISGHATLYWYQQILGQGPKLLIQFQNNGVVDDSQLPKDRFSAERLKGVDSTLKIQPAKLEDSAVYLCASGGEWGGRGDGYTFGSGTRLTVV.